The 30 T cell receptor beta chains below come from one sample, sequenced in a study of Ad26.COV2.S vaccination and SARS-CoV-2 variants (TCRdb year 2021). Libraries were prepared through the immunoSEQ multiplex PCR assay. Drawn from immuneACCESS, this table holds only the in-frame rearrangements with V and J called that TCRdb kept. Clones are partly lost; checked studies trace under half to an unresolved V gene and leave the rest unexplained. The sample profile shows over 400,000 clones; around 91% of them were found once. The ten top clones hold more than 3.5% of the sample. Interpreted using the paper, the treatment or condition label stands for: some 20 received Ad26.COV2.S at low or high dose, single or two shots; roughly 5 received placebo; per-sample allocation not given. Repertoires of vaccine and placebo recipients were sequenced from samples collected on day 63 after the first injection.

This sample comprised peripheral blood, obtained in a trial of Ad26.COV2.S vaccine versus placebo. The receptors shown here come from a person aged 18-60 years who received the Ad26.COV2.S COVID-19 vaccine or a placebo.

This clone has a handful of counts. The chain uses TRBV6-2 or TRBV6-3 and TRBJ2-7; D is ambiguous. CDR1 and CDR2 from the germline V gene are MNHEY and SVGEGT. The CDR3 is 14 amino acids. V dropped 0 bases and J dropped 0 bases, with 6 bases sitting between them. CDR3: CASSYSSASYEQYF. The CDR3 DNA sequence: TGTGCCAGCAGTTACTCATCAGCCTCCTACGAGCAGTACTTC.

The rearrangement joins TRBV4-1 to TRBJ2-1; D gene ambiguous. Germline V gene sequence: CDR1 MGHRA, CDR2 YSYEKL. V was cut by 3 bases and J by 6 bases, with 12 bases left in between. The CDR3 extends over 14 amino acids. The CDR3: CASSQSDDLNEQFF. The DNA of the CDR3 is TGCGCCAGCAGCCAGTCGGACGACCTCAATGAGCAGTTCTTC.

Details on this clone: Other DNA sequences in this specimen translate into the identical CDR3. This chain connects TRBV4-3 to TRBJ1-5; D remains unclear. Trimming took 0 bases from V and 7 from J, leaving 7 bases between them. This CDR3 region has 13 residues. CDR1 is LGHNA, CDR2 YSLEER, per germline. The CDR3 nucleotides are TGCGCCAGCAGCCAAGATTTATCCCAGCCCCAGCATTTT. Translating it yields CASSQDLSQPQHF.

This chain uses TRBV2 with TRBJ2-2, with 8 bases fitting TRBD1. Germline assignment: CDR1 SNHLY and CDR2 FYNNEI. J gave up 3 bases and V 8 bases, and 8 bases lay outside the gene matches. The CDR3 sequence is 15 residues long. The CDR3 reads CASGRTGFDTGELFF. The CDR3 DNA reads TGTGCCAGCGGGCGGACAGGGTTCGACACCGGGGAGCTGTTTTTT.

V is TRBV13 and J is TRBJ2-7; 12 bases match TRBD2. Germline lookup yields CDR1 PRHDT and CDR2 FYEKMQ (reference sequence). This CDR3 is 14 amino acids long. With 7 bases clipped from V and 3 bases from J, the junction kept 4 bases outside the gene matches. The CDR3 spells CASTRLAGDYEQYF. In nucleotides, the CDR3 is TGTGCCAGCACCCGACTAGCGGGAGACTACGAGCAGTACTTC.

The chain is built from TRBV10-3 and TRBJ2-1, with 10 bases fitting TRBD2. Per the germline V gene, CDR1 is ENHRY and CDR2 is SYGVKD. V was clipped by 0 bases and J by 7 bases; unmatched bases: 9. CDR3 length: 17 residues. CDR3 sequence reads: CAISESRLLAGQNEQFF. CDR3 bases: TGTGCCATCAGTGAGTCTCGGCTACTAGCGGGACAGAATGAGCAGTTCTTC.

The V call is TRBV5-6, the J call TRBJ2-2; D call uncertain. The V gene's germline CDR1 is SGHDT and CDR2 YYEEEE. The CDR3 length is 18 residues. Between the trimmed V and J ends, which lost 4 bases and 0 bases, there was a span of 19 bases. The CDR3 loop reads CASSPPRASSTNTGELFF. The CDR3 nucleotides are TGTGCCAGCAGCCCACCTCGGGCAAGTAGCACGAACACCGGGGAGCTGTTTTTT.

The chain recombines TRBV30 with TRBJ1-2; D gene ambiguous. The V gene's germline CDR1 is GTSNPN and CDR2 SVGIG (reference sequence). V was pared by 5 bases and J by 4 bases, with 8 bases between. The CDR3 spans 11 residues. The CDR3 protein is CAWDGPYGYTF. The DNA for the CDR3 is TGTGCCTGGGACGGACCCTATGGCTACACCTTC.

This chain links TRBV9 with TRBJ2-5; 9 bases are a match to TRBD1. Germline V CDR1 and CDR2: SGDLS, YYNGEE. The CDR3 extends over 14 amino acids. V trimming: 4 bases; J trimming: 2 bases; junction bases outside the gene matches: 3. DNA of the CDR3: TGTGCCAGCAGCTCAGGACAGGGGCAAGAGACCCAGTACTTC. Its protein is CASSSGQGQETQYF.

The chain has TRBV20-1 and TRBJ2-3, with unresolved D. CDR1 DFQATT and CDR2 SNEGSKA come from the germline V gene (reference sequence). CDR3 length: 10 residues. Trimming shortened V by 6 bases and J by 6 bases, and 7 bases separated the two germline ends. This chain's CDR3 is CSAARDTQYF. As DNA, the CDR3 is TGCAGTGCAGCCAGGGATACGCAGTATTTT.

V and J are TRBV6-2 or TRBV6-3 and TRBJ2-7; possibly TRBD1 or TRBD2 for D (6 bases each). CDR3 length equals 13 residues. Germline lookup yields CDR1 MNHEY and CDR2 SVGEGT. The V end was cut by 5 bases, the J end by 2 bases, with 10 bases between. The CDR3 DNA reads TGTGCCAGCAGTGACAGGAGGGCCTACGAGCAGTACTTC. As protein: CASSDRRAYEQYF.

This clone was observed a handful of times. A junction boundary mismatches the germline segment, possibly from a read error. The chain uses TRBV29-1 and TRBJ2-2; 9 bases line up with TRBD1. Germline V gives CDR1 SQVTM, CDR2 ANQGSEA. The CDR3 sequence is 20 residues long. The CDR3 DNA follows: TGCAGCGTTCAAGAGGCGCCGGGACAGGGATATAGGACGAACACCGGGGAGCTGTTTTTT. Translated: CSVQEAPGQGYRTNTGELFF.

A remark on this clone: This same CDR3 is encoded by further DNA sequences in the sample. The chain combines TRBV14 with TRBJ2-1, with 10 bases that match TRBD2. The germline CDR1 and CDR2 sequences are SGHDN and FVKESK. The V segment lost 4 bases and the J segment 1 base; nucleotides outside the gene matches: 4. This CDR3 spans 16 amino acids. CDR3: CASSLLAGVSYNEQFF. CDR3 sequence (DNA): TGTGCCAGCAGCCTCCTAGCGGGAGTGTCCTACAATGAGCAGTTCTTC.

This chain joins TRBV7-2 and TRBJ1-2, with a weak D call TRBD1 (6 bases). The length of the CDR3 is 16 residues. Trimming cost V 1 base and J 5 bases, with 17 bases left between them. Germline V gives CDR1 SGHTA, CDR2 FQGNSA. CDR3 protein: CASSLVVQTDRYGYTF. CDR3 DNA: TGTGCCAGCAGCTTAGTAGTTCAGACGGACAGATATGGCTACACCTTC.

The chain employs TRBV6-6 and TRBJ1-1, with D uncertain. The V gene lost 6 bases and the J gene lost 4 bases, with 15 bases spanning the gap. Looked up from germline, CDR1 is MNHNY and CDR2 is SVGAGI (reference sequence). This CDR3 region has 14 residues. CDR3 coding DNA: TGTGCCAGCAGCCTTAAGCCTGAAGGCACTGAAGCTTTCTTT. Encoded protein: CASSLKPEGTEAFF.

The chain joins TRBV4-1 to TRBJ1-4, with 7 positions matching TRBD1. Looked up from germline, CDR1 is MGHRA and CDR2 is YSYEKL. The CDR3 is 18 residues long. The J segment lost 5 bases and the V segment lost 4 bases, leaving 16 bases of the junction unmatched. The CDR3 sequence is CASSRDRGRRMRNEKLFF. The CDR3, as DNA: TGCGCCAGCAGCCGGGATAGGGGGCGCCGAATGAGAAATGAAAAACTGTTTTTT.

This chain joins TRBV28 and TRBJ2-2; D uncertain. The CDR3 runs 18 residues. The germline CDR1 and CDR2 sequences are MDHEN and SYDVKM. The V gene lost 1 base and the J gene lost 5 bases, with 20 bases spanning the gap. The CDR3 DNA reads TGTGCCAGCAGTTTATCTGGCCCCGGGCTACTTGGGACCGGGGAGCTGTTTTTT. Protein: CASSLSGPGLLGTGELFF. Based on the CDR3 plus reference TRBV28 and TRBJ2-2, the full variable domain is DVKVTQSSRYLVKRTGEKVFLECVQDMDHENMFWYRQDPGLGLRLIYFSYDVKMKEKGDIPEGYSVSREKKERFSLILESASTNQTSMYLCASSLSGPGLLGTGELFFGEGSRLTVL.

This chain uses TRBV29-1 with TRBJ1-5; TRBD1 might be the D (5 bases). Per the germline V gene, CDR1 is SQVTM and CDR2 is ANQGSEA. The CDR3 length is 13 residues. The V gene lost 6 bases and the J gene lost 5 bases, with 14 bases spanning the gap. The CDR3 DNA is TGCAGCGTGGGGGGACGGATGGATCAGCCCCAGCATTTT. Translated, it gives CSVGGRMDQPQHF.

The V call is TRBV24-1, the J call TRBJ1-2; perhaps TRBD1 as D (6 bases). The germline V gene encodes CDR1 KGHDR and CDR2 SFDVKD. The germline V and J ends were trimmed by 2 bases and 8 bases, with 14 bases remaining between them. The CDR3 is made up of 14 amino acids. The CDR3 sequence is CATSDSRTVLGYTF. The CDR3 DNA reads TGTGCCACCAGTGATTCGAGGACAGTGTTAGGCTACACCTTC.

This clone was detected once. The V call is TRBV29-1, the J call TRBJ2-2; D is ambiguous. V was clipped by 4 bases and J by 3 bases, with 6 bases between them. The CDR3 is 12 amino acids. CDR1 is SQVTM and CDR2 is ANQGSEA in the germline V gene. Here the CDR3 reads CSVVVYTGELFF. The CDR3 nucleotides read TGCAGCGTTGTTGTCTACACCGGGGAGCTGTTTTTT.

CDR3 nucleotides: TGCAGCGTTGAATTAGGGGCAACTGAAGCTTTCTTT. Translation gives CSVELGATEAFF. The chain carries TRBV29-1 and TRBJ1-1; D is perhaps TRBD1 (5 bases). The CDR3 totals 12 residues. Trimming took off 2 bases at V and 5 bases at J, with 9 bases between the two ends. Germline V gene lookup returns CDR1 SQVTM and CDR2 ANQGSEA.

The chain combines TRBV6-5 with TRBJ1-2; D may be TRBD1 (5 bases). Germline-derived CDR1 and CDR2 are MNHEY and SVGAGI. V was pared by 5 bases and J by 8 bases, with 15 bases between. This CDR3 is 13 amino acids long. CDR3 sequence: CASSLRVIGGYTF. As DNA, the CDR3 is TGTGCCAGCAGTCTCAGGGTGATAGGCGGCTACACCTTC.

This rearrangement joins TRBV6-1 to TRBJ1-5, with unresolved D. V lost 1 base and J lost 8, with 12 bases in between. CDR3 size: 14 residues. Germline V gene sequence: CDR1 MNHNS, CDR2 SASEGT. The CDR3 loop reads CASSEVRPLKPQHF. The DNA for the CDR3 is TGTGCCAGCAGTGAAGTCAGGCCCCTTAAGCCCCAGCATTTT.

In regard to this clone: Other DNA sequences in the same sample also yield this CDR3. V gene TRBV5-1 combines with J gene TRBJ2-7; 7 nucleotides align to TRBD2. Unmatched junction bases numbered 4, after V lost 0 bases and J lost 7 bases. The CDR3 contains 13 residues. In germline, CDR1 is SGHRS, CDR2 YFSETQ. The CDR3 reads CASSLAGGREQYF. The CDR3 nucleotides are TGCGCCAGCAGCTTGGCGGGGGGACGTGAGCAGTACTTC.

The chain is built from TRBV5-1 and TRBJ2-1, with 9 bases fitting TRBD2. J was trimmed by 3 bases and V by 9 bases; bases with no gene match: 13. The CDR3 contains 16 residues. Germline V gene data show CDR1 as SGHRS and CDR2 as YFSETQ. CDR3 protein: CATSRSGTSIYNEQFF. The CDR3 nucleotides are TGCGCCACCTCCCGATCCGGGACTAGCATCTACAATGAGCAGTTCTTC.

This chain connects TRBV6-5 to TRBJ2-7; no firm D call. Looked up from germline, CDR1 is MNHEY and CDR2 is SVGAGI. This CDR3 region has 10 residues. Between the trimmed V and J ends, which lost 10 bases and 1 base, there was a span of 5 bases. CDR3 DNA: TGTGCCACCCTATCCTACGAGCAGTACTTC. It is translated as CATLSYEQYF.

Notes on this clone: It may be a read error: a sequence one base away is much more abundant. This chain joins TRBV7-9 and TRBJ1-5; D is undetermined. Germline values: CDR1 SEHNR, CDR2 FQNEAQ (reference sequence). V lost 1 base to trimming and J lost 6 bases, with 4 bases between them. The CDR3 loop spans 12 amino acids. This CDR3 reads CASSLDGQPQHF. The CDR3 DNA is TGTGCCAGCAGCTTAGATGGTCAGCCCCAGCATTTT.

V and J are TRBV11-2 and TRBJ2-7, with 16 bases matching TRBD2. The junction had 5 bases not matched to a gene; V was cut back by 5 bases and J by 7 bases. The CDR3 loop spans 15 amino acids. The germline gives CDR1 SGHAT, CDR2 FQNNGV. The CDR3 sequence: CASSTRGLAGGEQYF. CDR3 in DNA: TGTGCCAGCAGCACCCGGGGACTAGCGGGGGGGGAGCAGTACTTC.

The chain employs TRBV27 and TRBJ1-5, with unresolved D. The CDR3 totals 15 residues. Trimming took off 2 bases at V and 5 bases at J, with 13 bases between the two ends. Germline V gene sequence: CDR1 MNHEY, CDR2 SMNVEV (reference sequence). The DNA of the CDR3 is TGTGCCAGCAGTTTAGTACCTAGGCGGGATCAGCCCCAGCATTTT. It encodes CASSLVPRRDQPQHF.

CDR3 bases: TGTGCCAGCTCACCAAAGCAAGAGACCCAGTACTTC. It specifies CASSPKQETQYF. This chain links TRBV18 with TRBJ2-5, with D unclear. Germline V CDR1 and CDR2: KGHSH, LQKENI. V gave up 2 bases and J gave up 2 bases, with 3 bases separating them. The CDR3 covers 12 residues.